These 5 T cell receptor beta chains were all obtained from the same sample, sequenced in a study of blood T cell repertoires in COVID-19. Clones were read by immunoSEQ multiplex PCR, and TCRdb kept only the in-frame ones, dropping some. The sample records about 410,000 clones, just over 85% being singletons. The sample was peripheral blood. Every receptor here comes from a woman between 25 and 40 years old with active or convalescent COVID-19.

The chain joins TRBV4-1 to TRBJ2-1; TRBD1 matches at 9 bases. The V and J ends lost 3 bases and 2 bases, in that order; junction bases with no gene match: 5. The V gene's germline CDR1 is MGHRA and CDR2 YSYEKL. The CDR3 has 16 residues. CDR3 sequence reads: CASSQPRDRAYNEQFF. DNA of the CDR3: TGCGCCAGCAGCCAGCCCCGGGACAGGGCCTACAATGAGCAGTTCTTC.

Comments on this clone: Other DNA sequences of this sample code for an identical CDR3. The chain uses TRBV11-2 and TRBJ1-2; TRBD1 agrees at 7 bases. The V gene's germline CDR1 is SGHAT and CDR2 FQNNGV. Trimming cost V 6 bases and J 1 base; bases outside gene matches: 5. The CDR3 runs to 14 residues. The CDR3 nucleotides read TGTGCCAGCAGTCTTACAGGGGATAACTATGGCTACACCTTC. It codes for CASSLTGDNYGYTF.

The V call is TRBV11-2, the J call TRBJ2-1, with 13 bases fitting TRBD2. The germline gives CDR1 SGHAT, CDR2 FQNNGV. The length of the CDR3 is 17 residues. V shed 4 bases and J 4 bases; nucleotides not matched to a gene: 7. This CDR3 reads CASSSWTSGGLYNEQFF. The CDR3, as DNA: TGTGCCAGCAGCTCTTGGACTAGCGGGGGACTTTACAATGAGCAGTTCTTC.

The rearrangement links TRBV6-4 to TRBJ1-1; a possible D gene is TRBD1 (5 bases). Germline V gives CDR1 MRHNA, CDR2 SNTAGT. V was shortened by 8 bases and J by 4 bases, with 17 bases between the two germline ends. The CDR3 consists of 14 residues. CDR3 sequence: CASLPVAGGTEAFF. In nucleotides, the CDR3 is TGTGCCAGCCTACCCGTTGCGGGGGGCACTGAAGCTTTCTTT.

The DNA for the CDR3 is TGTGCCAGCAGCACCGGGACAGTGAATCAGCCCCAGCATTTT. Residues: CASSTGTVNQPQHF. The rearrangement joins TRBV2 to TRBJ1-5; 7 nucleotides agree with TRBD1. V gave up 6 bases and J gave up 4 bases; unmatched junction bases: 6. Germline V gives CDR1 SNHLY, CDR2 FYNNEI. The CDR3 sequence is 14 residues long.